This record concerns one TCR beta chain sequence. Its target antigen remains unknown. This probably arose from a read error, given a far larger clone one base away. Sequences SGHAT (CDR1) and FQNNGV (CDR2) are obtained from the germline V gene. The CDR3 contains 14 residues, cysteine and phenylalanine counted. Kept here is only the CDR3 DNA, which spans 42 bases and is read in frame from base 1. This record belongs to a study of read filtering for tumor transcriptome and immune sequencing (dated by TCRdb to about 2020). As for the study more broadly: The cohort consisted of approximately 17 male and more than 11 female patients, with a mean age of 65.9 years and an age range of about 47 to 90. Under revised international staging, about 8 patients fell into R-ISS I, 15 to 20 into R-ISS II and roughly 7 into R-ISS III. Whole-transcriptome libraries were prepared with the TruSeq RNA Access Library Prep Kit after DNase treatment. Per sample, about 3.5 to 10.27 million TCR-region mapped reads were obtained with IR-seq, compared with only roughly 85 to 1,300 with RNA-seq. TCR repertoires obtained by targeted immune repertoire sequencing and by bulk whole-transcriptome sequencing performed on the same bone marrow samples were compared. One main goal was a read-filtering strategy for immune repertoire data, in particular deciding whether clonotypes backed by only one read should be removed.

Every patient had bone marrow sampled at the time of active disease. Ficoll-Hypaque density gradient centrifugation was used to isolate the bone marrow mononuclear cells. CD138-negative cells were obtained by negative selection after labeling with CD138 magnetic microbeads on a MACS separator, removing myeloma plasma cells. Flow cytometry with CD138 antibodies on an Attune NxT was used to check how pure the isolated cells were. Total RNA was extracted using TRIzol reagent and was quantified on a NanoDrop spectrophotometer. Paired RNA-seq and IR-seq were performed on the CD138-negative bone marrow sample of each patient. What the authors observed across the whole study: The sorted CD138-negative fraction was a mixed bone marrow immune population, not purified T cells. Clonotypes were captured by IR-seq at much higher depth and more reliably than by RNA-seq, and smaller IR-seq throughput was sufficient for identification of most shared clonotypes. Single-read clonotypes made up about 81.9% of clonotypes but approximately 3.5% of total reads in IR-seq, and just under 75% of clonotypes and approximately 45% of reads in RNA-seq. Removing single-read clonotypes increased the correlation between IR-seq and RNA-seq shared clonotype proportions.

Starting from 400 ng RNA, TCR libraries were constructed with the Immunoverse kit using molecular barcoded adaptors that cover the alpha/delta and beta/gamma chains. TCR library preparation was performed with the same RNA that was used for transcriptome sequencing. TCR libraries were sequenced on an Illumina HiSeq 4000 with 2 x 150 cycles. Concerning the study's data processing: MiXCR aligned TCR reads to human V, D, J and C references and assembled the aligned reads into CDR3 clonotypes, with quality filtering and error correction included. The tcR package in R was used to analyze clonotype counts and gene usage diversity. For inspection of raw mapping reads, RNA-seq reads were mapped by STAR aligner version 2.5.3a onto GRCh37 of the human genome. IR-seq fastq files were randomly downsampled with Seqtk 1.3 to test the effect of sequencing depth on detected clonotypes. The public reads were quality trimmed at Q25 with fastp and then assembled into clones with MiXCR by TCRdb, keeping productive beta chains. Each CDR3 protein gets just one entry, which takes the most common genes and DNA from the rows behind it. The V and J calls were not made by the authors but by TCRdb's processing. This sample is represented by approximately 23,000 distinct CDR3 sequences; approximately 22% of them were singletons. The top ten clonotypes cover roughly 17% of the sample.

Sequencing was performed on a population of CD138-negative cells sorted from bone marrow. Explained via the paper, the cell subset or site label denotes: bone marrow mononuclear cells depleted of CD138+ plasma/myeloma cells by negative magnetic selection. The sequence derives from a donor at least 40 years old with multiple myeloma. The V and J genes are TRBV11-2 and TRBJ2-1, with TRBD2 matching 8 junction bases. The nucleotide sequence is TGTGCCAGCATCTTAGCAGCGGGAGCCAATGAGCAGTTCTTC. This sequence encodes CASILAAGANEQFF.